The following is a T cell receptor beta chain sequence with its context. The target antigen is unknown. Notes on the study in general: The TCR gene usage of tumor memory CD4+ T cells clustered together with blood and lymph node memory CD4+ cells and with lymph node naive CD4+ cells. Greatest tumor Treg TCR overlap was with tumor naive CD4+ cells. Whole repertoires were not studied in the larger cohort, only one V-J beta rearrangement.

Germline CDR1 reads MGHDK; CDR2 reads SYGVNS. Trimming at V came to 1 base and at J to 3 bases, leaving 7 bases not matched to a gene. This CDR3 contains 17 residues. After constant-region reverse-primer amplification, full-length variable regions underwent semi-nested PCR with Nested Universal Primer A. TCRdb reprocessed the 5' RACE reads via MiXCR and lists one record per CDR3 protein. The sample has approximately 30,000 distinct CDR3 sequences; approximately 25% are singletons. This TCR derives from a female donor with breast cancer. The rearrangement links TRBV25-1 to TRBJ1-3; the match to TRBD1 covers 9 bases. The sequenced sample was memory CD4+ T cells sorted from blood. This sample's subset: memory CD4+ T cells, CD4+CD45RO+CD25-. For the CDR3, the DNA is TGTGCCAGCAGTGAATGGAGGACAGGGGAATATGGAAACACCATATATTTT. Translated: CASSEWRTGEYGNTIYF. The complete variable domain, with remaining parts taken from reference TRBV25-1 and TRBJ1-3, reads EADIYQTPRYLVIGTGKKITLECSQTMGHDKMYWYQQDPGMELHLIHYSYGVNSTEKGDLSSESTVSRIRTEHFPLTLESARPSHTSQYLCASSEWRTGEYGNTIYFGEGSWLTVV.